The 24 T cell receptor beta chains given below trace back to one sample, sequenced in a study of T cell responses to AZD1222 COVID-19 vaccine. Sequenced by immunoSEQ multiplex PCR; TCRdb stores in-frame clones only, minus some. The table lists about 100,000 clones, roughly 88% of them singletons. Sequenced material: peripheral blood, taken on day 0 of AZD1222 vaccination. The receptors shown here come from an adult in good health.

The V gene is TRBV5-1, the J gene TRBJ1-4; 7 bases are a match to TRBD1. Looked up from germline, CDR1 is SGHRS and CDR2 is YFSETQ. V lost 5 bases and J lost 3; bases outside the gene matches: 4. The CDR3 covers 14 residues. The CDR3 nucleotides are TGCGCCAGCAGTCGGGACAGTCCTAATGAAAAACTGTTTTTT. Protein product: CASSRDSPNEKLFF.

The chain recombines TRBV7-3 with TRBJ2-1; D is possibly TRBD1 (6 bases). The CDR3 runs to 16 residues. Germline V CDR1 and CDR2: SGHTA, FQGTGA. V dropped 5 bases and J dropped 5 bases, with 19 bases sitting between them. DNA of the CDR3: TGTGCCAGCAGCCCAAACGTGGACAGCCGGGACAATGAGCAGTTCTTC. This encodes CASSPNVDSRDNEQFF.

V gene TRBV25-1 combines with J gene TRBJ2-1; 7 bases are a match to TRBD1. The V and J ends lost 4 bases and 13 bases, in that order; junction bases with no gene match: 13. Germline V lookup: CDR1 MGHDK, CDR2 SYGVNS. CDR3 length: 14 amino acids. The CDR3 protein is CASSVDRTGANQFF. The CDR3 coding sequence is TGTGCCAGCAGTGTGGACAGGACCGGAGCAAATCAGTTCTTC.

V usage is TRBV5-6 and J usage is TRBJ1-2; D gene uncertain. Germline CDR1 and CDR2: SGHDT and YYEEEE. The CDR3 totals 13 residues. The germline V and J ends were trimmed by 2 bases and 7 bases, with 12 bases remaining between them. CDR3 sequence: CASSFWGLVGYTF. CDR3 coding DNA: TGTGCCAGCAGCTTTTGGGGTTTGGTTGGCTACACCTTC.

This clone has more than one count but fewer than ten. The rearrangement joins TRBV30 to TRBJ1-2; the match to TRBD1 covers 8 bases. The CDR3 is made up of 16 amino acids. Germline-derived CDR1 and CDR2 are GTSNPN and SVGIG (reference sequence). The junction had 13 bases not matched to a gene; V was cut back by 3 bases and J by 4 bases. The CDR3 reads CAWRQDRVSLLYGYTF. Here the CDR3 DNA reads TGTGCCTGGAGGCAGGACAGGGTTTCATTGCTCTATGGCTACACCTTC.

The V and J genes are TRBV30 and TRBJ2-6, with D unresolved. V was cut by 6 bases and J by 0 bases, with 12 bases left in between. This CDR3 region has 15 residues. Germline lookup yields CDR1 GTSNPN and CDR2 SVGIG (reference sequence). The CDR3 is CACPRGGSGANVLTF. The CDR3 region has the DNA TGTGCCTGCCCCCGAGGCGGCTCTGGGGCCAACGTCCTGACTTTC.

The rearrangement joins TRBV6-5 to TRBJ1-6, with D uncertain. This CDR3 is 13 amino acids long. Per germline, CDR1 MNHEY and CDR2 SVGAGI. The V and J ends lost 0 bases and 10 bases respectively, with 7 bases between them. The CDR3 loop is CASSYSGNSPLHF. In nucleotides, the CDR3 is TGTGCCAGCAGTTACTCTGGGAACTCACCCCTCCACTTT.

This chain joins TRBV25-1 and TRBJ1-1; D perhaps matches TRBD1 (6 bases). Germline CDR1 and CDR2: MGHDK and SYGVNS. The CDR3 runs 17 residues. The ends were cut back, 2 bases at V and 5 bases at J, with 21 bases in the middle. The CDR3 DNA is TGTGCCAGCAGTGAAACATCGGGCTTTCTAAGGGGGACTGAAGCTTTCTTT. Its translation: CASSETSGFLRGTEAFF.

This chain joins TRBV30 and TRBJ2-4, with 7 bases fitting TRBD2. The CDR3 loop spans 14 amino acids. CDR1 and CDR2 (germline): GTSNPN, SVGIG (reference sequence). V dropped 4 bases and J dropped 8; count of bases not matched to a gene: 11. Here the CDR3 DNA reads TGTGCCTGGAACTCCTACGAGCGGGGCGACATTCAGTACTTC. Encoded protein: CAWNSYERGDIQYF.

CDR3 bases: TGTGCCAGCAGCTTAGCGGGTCCCGGGTTCGATACGCAGTATTTT. Translated, it gives CASSLAGPGFDTQYF. J is TRBJ2-3 and V is TRBV7-9; D uncertain. The length of the CDR3 is 15 residues. Trimming stripped 0 bases from V and 6 bases from J, with 13 bases between. Germline values: CDR1 SEHNR, CDR2 FQNEAQ (reference sequence).

V is TRBV19 and J is TRBJ1-1; perhaps TRBD1 as D (6 bases). Looked up from germline, CDR1 is LNHDA and CDR2 is SQIVND (reference sequence). The CDR3 runs to 11 residues. The CDR3 nucleotides are TGTGGATCGGGGGCACACACTGAAGCTTTCTTT. Its protein is CGSGAHTEAFF.

This chain connects TRBV3-1 (or the pseudogene TRBV3-2) to TRBJ2-7; D not resolved. The CDR3 is 15 amino acids. The germline V gene encodes CDR1 LGHDT and CDR2 YNNKEL (reference sequence). V gave up 5 bases and J gave up 5 bases, with 19 bases separating them. The CDR3 DNA reads TGTGCCAGCAGCAGGGAAGCGCAGTCTGTTGACGAGCAGTACTTC. Translation: CASSREAQSVDEQYF.

The chain has TRBV30 and TRBJ2-7; TRBD1 is a possible D gene (6 bases). The V gene lost 0 bases and the J gene lost 6 bases, with 12 bases spanning the gap. The CDR3 runs 13 residues. From germline, CDR1 is GTSNPN and CDR2 SVGIG (reference sequence). The CDR3 loop reads CAWSVGTPSEQYF. Here the CDR3 DNA reads TGTGCCTGGAGTGTGGGGACACCGTCCGAGCAGTACTTC. Supplemented by reference TRBV30 and TRBJ2-7, the full variable domain reads SQTIHQWPATLVQPVGSPLSLECTVEGTSNPNLYWYRQAAGRGLQLLFYSVGIGQISSEVPQNLSASRPQDRQFILSSKKLLLSDSGFYLCAWSVGTPSEQYFGPGTRLTVT.

The chain is built from TRBV7-2 and TRBJ1-1; 8 bases fit TRBD1. Germline CDR1 SGHTA, CDR2 FQGNSA. The CDR3 is 15 amino acids. With 6 bases clipped from V and 6 bases from J, the junction kept 12 bases outside the gene matches. The CDR3: CASSLPRQGKSEAFF. The CDR3 DNA follows: TGTGCCAGCAGTTTACCAAGACAGGGGAAGTCTGAAGCTTTCTTT.

J is TRBJ2-5 and V is TRBV9; the match to TRBD2 covers 9 bases. Germline V lookup: CDR1 SGDLS, CDR2 YYNGEE. Unmatched junction bases numbered 0, after V lost 2 bases and J lost 1 base. The CDR3 runs 14 residues. The CDR3 DNA reads TGTGCCAGCAGCGTGACTAGCGGCCAAGAGACCCAGTACTTC. Amino acids: CASSVTSGQETQYF.

This chain links TRBV19 with TRBJ1-1, with D perhaps TRBD1 (6 bases). This CDR3 is built from 16 residues. The germline V gene encodes CDR1 LNHDA and CDR2 SQIVND (reference sequence). V lost 1 base, J lost 1 base, and 13 bases lay in between. CDR3 DNA sequence: TGTGCCAGTAGTATAGCTCCAGGAGGGGGGAACACTGAAGCTTTCTTT. Translation gives CASSIAPGGGNTEAFF.

The chain uses TRBV5-1 and TRBJ1-6, with D hard to call. The germline V gene has CDR1 SGHRS and CDR2 YFSETQ. Trimming removed 0 bases at V and 7 bases at J, with 14 bases between. CDR3 length: 16 amino acids. CDR3 in amino acids: CASSLGGGGNNSPLHF. The CDR3 nucleotides are TGCGCCAGCAGCTTGGGGGGTGGCGGGAACAATTCACCCCTCCACTTT.

The rearrangement uses TRBV19 and TRBJ1-3, with D hard to call. Germline lookup yields CDR1 LNHDA and CDR2 SQIVND (reference sequence). V was clipped by 3 bases and J by 0 bases, with 3 bases between them. This CDR3 has 13 residues. CDR3: CASSMVSGNTIYF. The CDR3, as DNA: TGTGCCAGTAGTATGGTCTCTGGAAACACCATATATTTT.

The rearrangement uses TRBV19 and TRBJ2-2, with a weak D call TRBD2 (6 bases). Trimming shortened V by 9 bases and J by 7 bases, and 18 bases separated the two germline ends. The germline V gene has CDR1 LNHDA and CDR2 SQIVND (reference sequence). The length of the CDR3 is 14 residues. The CDR3: CASLNGGWGGELFF. The CDR3 DNA sequence: TGTGCCAGCCTAAATGGAGGGTGGGGCGGGGAGCTGTTTTTT.

CDR3 bases: TGTGCCAGCAGCTTAGAGGGCAGGGGCTCTAACTATGGCTACACCTTC. Translation: CASSLEGRGSNYGYTF. The chain couples TRBV11-3 to TRBJ1-2, with D possibly TRBD1 on 6 matching bases. The CDR3 runs 16 residues. Trimming took off 0 bases at V and 0 bases at J, with 11 bases between the two ends. Germline V lookup: CDR1 SGHNT, CDR2 YENEEA.

This rearrangement joins TRBV7-9 to TRBJ1-3; the D is unclear. Trimming stripped 2 bases from V and 0 bases from J, with 8 bases between. This CDR3 comprises 15 residues. Germline V gene data show CDR1 as SEHNR and CDR2 as FQNEAQ (reference sequence). For the CDR3, the DNA is TGTGCCAGCAGCTTACCAGACAACTCTGGAAACACCATATATTTT. Amino acids: CASSLPDNSGNTIYF.

The rearrangement links TRBV6-1 to TRBJ2-1; the match to TRBD2 covers 11 bases. There are 15 residues in the CDR3. V dropped 1 base and J dropped 9; count of bases not matched to a gene: 5. Germline lookup yields CDR1 MNHNS and CDR2 SASEGT. This chain's CDR3 is CASSEVAGGPSEQFF. DNA for the CDR3: TGTGCCAGCAGTGAAGTAGCGGGGGGGCCCAGTGAGCAGTTCTTC.

The chain couples TRBV2 to TRBJ1-2, with D perhaps matching TRBD1 (5 bases). The V gene's germline CDR1 is SNHLY and CDR2 FYNNEI. This CDR3 is 13 amino acids long. The ends were cut back, 6 bases at V and 4 bases at J, with 12 bases in the middle. CDR3 in amino acids: CASRPGGSYGYTF. The DNA of the CDR3 is TGTGCCAGCAGGCCCGGGGGGAGCTATGGCTACACCTTC. Variable domain in full (rest from reference TRBV2 and TRBJ1-2): EPEVTQTPSHQVTQMGQEVILRCVPISNHLYFYWYRQILGQKVEFLVSFYNNEISEKSEIFDDQFSVERPDGSNFTLKIRSTKLEDSAMYFCASRPGGSYGYTFGSGTRLTVV.

The J gene is TRBJ2-1, the V gene TRBV18, with unresolved D. Germline assignment: CDR1 KGHSH and CDR2 LQKENI. Trimming left V 0 bases short and J 9 bases short, with 12 bases between. The CDR3 runs 14 residues. DNA for the CDR3: TGTGCCAGCTCACCACCGCCGTCGAGGCGTGAGCAGTTCTTC. Translation gives CASSPPPSRREQFF.